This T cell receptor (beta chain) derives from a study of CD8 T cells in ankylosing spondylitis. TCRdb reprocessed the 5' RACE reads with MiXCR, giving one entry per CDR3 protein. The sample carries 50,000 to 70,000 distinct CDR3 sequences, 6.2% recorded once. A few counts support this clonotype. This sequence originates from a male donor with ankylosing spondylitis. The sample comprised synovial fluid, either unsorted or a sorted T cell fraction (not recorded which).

The CDR3 protein is CASSQRRGSTGELFF. CDR3 coding DNA: TGTGCCAGCAGCCAAAGAAGGGGGAGCACTGGGGAGCTGTTTTTT. This chain uses TRBV3-1 with TRBJ2-2, with a tentative D call TRBD1 (6 bases). Per germline, CDR1 LGHDT and CDR2 YNNKEL (reference sequence). Trimming shortened V by 2 bases and J by 8 bases, and 15 bases separated the two germline ends. CDR3 length: 15 amino acids.